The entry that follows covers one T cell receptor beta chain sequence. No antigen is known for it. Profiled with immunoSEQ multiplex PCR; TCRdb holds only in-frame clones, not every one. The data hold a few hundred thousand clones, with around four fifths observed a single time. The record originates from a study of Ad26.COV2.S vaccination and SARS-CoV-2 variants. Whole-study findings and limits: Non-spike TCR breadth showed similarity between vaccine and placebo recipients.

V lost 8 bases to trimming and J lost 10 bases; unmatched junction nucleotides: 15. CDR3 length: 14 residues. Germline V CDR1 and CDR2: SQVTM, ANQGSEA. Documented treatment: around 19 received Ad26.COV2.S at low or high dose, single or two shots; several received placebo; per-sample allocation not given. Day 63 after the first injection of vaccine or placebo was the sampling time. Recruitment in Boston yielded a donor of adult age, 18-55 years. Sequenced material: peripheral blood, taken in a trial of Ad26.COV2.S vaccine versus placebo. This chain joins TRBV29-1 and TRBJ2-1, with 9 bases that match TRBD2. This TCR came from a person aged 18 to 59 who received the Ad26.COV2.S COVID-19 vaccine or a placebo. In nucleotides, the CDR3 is TGCAGCCTGGTTAGCGGGAGAAGGACAAGGGAGCAGTTCTTC. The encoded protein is CSLVSGRRTREQFF.